This is a list of T cell receptor beta chains from one sample in a study of CD8 T cells in ankylosing spondylitis. A single record per CDR3 protein comes from TCRdb applying MiXCR to the 5' RACE reads. The top ten clones hold about 1.8% of a sample with 25,000 to 30,000 distinct CDR3 sequences, around 5% of them seen once. Sequencing was performed on blood, either unsorted or a sorted T cell fraction (not recorded which). Every receptor here comes from a female donor with ankylosing spondylitis or in good health (not recorded which). Both conserved end residues are part of each CDR3.

j_call,v_call,cdr3_aa
TRBJ2-3,TRBV9,CASSLAPTDTQYF
TRBJ2-1,TRBV9,CASSVAAARSYNEQFF
TRBJ2-3,TRBV9,CASSRYTDTQYF
TRBJ1-6,TRBV9,CASSGQGSSYNSPLHF
TRBJ2-7,TRBV9,CASSAQGDFLYEQYF
TRBJ2-3,TRBV9,CASSAGTSGGTSTVTQYF
TRBJ2-1,TRBV9,CASSVVEDEQFF
TRBJ2-3,TRBV9,CASSYDGQGVADTQYF
TRBJ2-1,TRBV9,CASSRSSGGADEQFF
TRBJ1-1,TRBV9,CASSPGWTNTEAFF
TRBJ2-1,TRBV9,CASSGAGATYNEQFF
TRBJ2-1,TRBV9,CASSVGTNYEQFF
TRBJ2-2,TRBV9,CASSVGVSGFTGELFF
TRBJ2-5,TRBV7-8,CASSLARQETQYF
TRBJ2-3,TRBV9,CASSVTEGAKTDTQYF
TRBJ2-5,TRBV9,CASSVGSSGSEETQYF
TRBJ2-7,TRBV9,CASSGTTGVGEQYF
TRBJ1-5,TRBV24-1,CATPETGGLNQPQHF
TRBJ2-3,TRBV9,CASSPLAGGTPTDTQYF
TRBJ1-3,TRBV9,CASSVTGVGGNTIYF
TRBJ2-7,TRBV9,CASSVASGGPYEQYF
TRBJ1-6,TRBV9,CASSGRTGGGSPLHF
TRBJ1-2,TRBV9,CASSVAGEVGGYTF
TRBJ2-7,TRBV9,CASSVDRGHEQYF
TRBJ2-1,TRBV9,CASSAQGLEVNEQFF
TRBJ2-3,TRBV9,CASSVRTGIRLDTQYF
TRBJ2-7,TRBV9,CASSTGLAGEQYF
TRBJ2-3,TRBV9,CASSLPSGLAGDTQYF
TRBJ2-3,TRBV9,CASSVSTGGAPTDTQYF
TRBJ1-3,TRBV9,CASSVGGGQGFGNTIYF
TRBJ1-3,TRBV9,CASSVGGIISGNTIYF
TRBJ2-3,TRBV9,CASSARDYHTDTQYF
TRBJ1-3,TRBV9,CASSVSSGNTIYF
TRBJ1-5,TRBV4-2,CASSTRHQHF
TRBJ1-2,TRBV9,CASSDIDQGRLYGYTF
TRBJ1-1,TRBV9,CASSVEGAGMNTEAFF
TRBJ2-7,TRBV9,CASTEGAQGYYEQHF
TRBJ2-1,TRBV9,CASSVATDPAYNEQFF
TRBJ2-7,TRBV9,CASSVNPAGSTYEQYF
TRBJ2-1,TRBV9,CASTLSGRSSYNEQFF
TRBJ2-3,TRBV9,CASSVAQLAGRDTQYF
TRBJ2-3,TRBV9,CASSGRGAGTDTQYF
TRBJ2-3,TRBV9,CASSSRGSGVTDTQYF
TRBJ2-2,TRBV9,CASSPRTGTGELFFF
TRBJ2-4,TRBV9,CASSVEVSGAQYF